The 20 T cell receptor beta chains given below trace back to one sample, sequenced in a study of low-dose radiotherapy and immunotherapy resistance in tumors. Covering alpha and beta chains, TRAV- and TRBV-specific primers were used for the first-strand cDNA. The authors amplified TCRs for around 20 PCR cycles with a constant-region primer and a V-primer adapter. TCRdb used MiXCR to reprocess the reads, holding one entry per CDR3 protein. The table has tens of thousands of distinct CDR3 sequences, roughly 19% seen once. Documented time point: before trial treatment. Sequencing used PBMCs, obtained before treatment. The receptors come from a male donor with prostate cancer.

This clonotype showed up many times. The chain links TRBV7-2 to TRBJ2-5; no clear D gene. CDR1 and CDR2 (germline): SGHTA, FQGNSA. The CDR3 extends over 14 amino acids. V dropped 1 base and J dropped 8 bases, with 14 bases sitting between them. In nucleotides, the CDR3 is TGTGCCAGCAGCTTAGGGTCGCTTATAGCTACCCAGTACTTC. Its protein is CASSLGSLIATQYF.

This clonotype was picked up many times. The chain combines TRBV18 with TRBJ2-6; 9 nucleotides align to TRBD2. Unmatched junction bases numbered 8, after V lost 3 bases and J lost 2 bases. CDR3 size: 18 residues. Germline V gene data show CDR1 as KGHSH and CDR2 as LQKENI. CDR3 protein: CASSPLRGGAAGANVLTF. The CDR3 DNA follows: TGTGCCAGCTCACCTCTTCGCGGGGGGGCGGCTGGGGCCAACGTCCTGACTTTC. The variable domain in full, with the rest retrieved from reference TRBV18 and TRBJ2-6, is NAGVMQNPRHLVRRRGQEARLRCSPMKGHSHVYWYRQLPEEGLKFMVYLQKENIIDESGMPKERFSAEFPKEGPSILRIQQVVRGDSAAYFCASSPLRGGAAGANVLTFGAGSRLTVL.

This clonotype was observed at least ten times. This chain links TRBV12-3 or TRBV12-4 with TRBJ2-1; D unclear. CDR3 size: 14 residues. The ends were cut back, 1 base at V and 10 bases at J, with 14 bases in the middle. CDR3: CASSLGIGSGEQFF. The CDR3, as DNA: TGTGCCAGCAGTTTAGGTATCGGGTCAGGCGAGCAGTTCTTC.

This clonotype was counted ten times or more. An end of the junction differs from the germline gene, which may be a read error. The gene calls are TRBV3-1 and TRBJ1-2; D ambiguous. Germline loops: CDR1 LGHDT, CDR2 YNNKEL (reference sequence). The length of the CDR3 is 12 residues. CDR3 residues: CASSQEGGRLSF. Here the CDR3 DNA reads TGTGCCAGCAGCCAAGAGGGAGGGAGGCTATCCTTC.

The genes are TRBV5-1 and TRBJ2-5; the D is unclear. Germline CDR1 SGHRS, CDR2 YFSETQ. V dropped 1 base and J dropped 4 bases, with 11 bases sitting between them. This CDR3 has 14 residues. The CDR3 region has the DNA TGCGCCAGCAGCTTGCCGGAGCAATCAGAGACCCAGTACTTC. Its translation is CASSLPEQSETQYF.

Turning to this clonotype: With a much larger clone just one base away, this may be a read error. The rearrangement joins TRBV9 to TRBJ2-7; possible D gene TRBD1, 6 bases. This CDR3 is built from 14 residues. Per germline, CDR1 SGDLS and CDR2 YYNGEE. The DNA for the CDR3 is TGTGCCAACAGCCTTGAGCCGACAGGCTACGAGCAGTACTTC. Translated, it gives CANSLEPTGYEQYF.

This clonotype occurred many times. The chain has TRBV11-2 and TRBJ2-1, with TRBD2 identical over 10 bases. This CDR3 spans 18 amino acids. CDR1 and CDR2 (germline): SGHAT, FQNNGV. J gave up 0 bases and V 2 bases, and 7 bases lay outside the gene matches. CDR3 bases: TGTGCCAGCAGCTTATGGCTAGCGGGGGCAAGCTCCTACAATGAGCAGTTCTTC. Protein sequence: CASSLWLAGASSYNEQFF.

The chain combines TRBV18 with TRBJ2-7; a possible D gene is TRBD2 (5 bases). V was pared by 4 bases and J by 2 bases, with 12 bases between. CDR1 is KGHSH, CDR2 LQKENI, per germline. CDR3 length: 14 amino acids. As DNA, the CDR3 is TGTGCCAGCTCACAAAACCGGGATGCCTACGAGCAGTACTTC. This encodes CASSQNRDAYEQYF. Full variable domain (remainder filled in from reference TRBV18 and TRBJ2-7): NAGVMQNPRHLVRRRGQEARLRCSPMKGHSHVYWYRQLPEEGLKFMVYLQKENIIDESGMPKERFSAEFPKEGPSILRIQQVVRGDSAAYFCASSQNRDAYEQYFGPGTRLTVT.

At least ten counts were recorded for this clonotype. V usage is TRBV29-1 and J usage is TRBJ2-2; D is unresolved. There are 14 residues in the CDR3. CDR1 and CDR2 from the germline V gene are SQVTM and ANQGSEA. Trimming removed 4 bases from V and 6 bases from J, with 15 bases in between. The CDR3 DNA follows: TGCAGCGTTGGGTCGCGTGCGACCCCCGGGGAGCTGTTTTTT. As protein: CSVGSRATPGELFF.

This clonotype was recorded many times. The J gene is TRBJ2-7, the V gene TRBV6-6, with D perhaps given as TRBD1 or TRBD2 (6 bases each). Germline loops: CDR1 MNHNY, CDR2 SVGAGI (reference sequence). The CDR3 has 15 residues. V lost 7 bases to trimming and J lost 2 bases, with 18 bases between them. Here the CDR3 DNA reads TGTGCCAGCACCCGAGGGGGGCGGGGAACCTACGAGCAGTACTTC. Its protein product is CASTRGGRGTYEQYF.

The chain links TRBV5-1 to TRBJ2-1; 7 nucleotides agree with TRBD1. The CDR3 extends over 14 amino acids. V lost 3 bases to trimming and J lost 10 bases; unmatched junction nucleotides: 10. Germline CDR1 SGHRS, CDR2 YFSETQ. CDR3 region: CASSWTGTVKEQFF. The CDR3 region has the DNA TGCGCCAGCAGCTGGACCGGGACAGTCAAGGAGCAGTTCTTC. The full variable domain, completed using reference TRBV5-1 and TRBJ2-1, is KAGVTQTPRYLIKTRGQQVTLSCSPISGHRSVSWYQQTPGQGLQFLFEYFSETQRNKGNFPGRFSGRQFSNSRSEMNVSTLELGDSALYLCASSWTGTVKEQFFGPGTRLTVL.

The table lists this clonotype with many counts. This CDR3 is CASGRDFAQYF. DNA of the CDR3: TGTGCCAGCGGTAGGGACTTCGCACAGTACTTC. The gene calls are TRBV6-6 and TRBJ2-5; possible D gene TRBD2, 6 bases. Germline V gene sequence: CDR1 MNHNY, CDR2 SVGAGI (reference sequence). The CDR3 has 11 residues. Trimming shortened V by 8 bases and J by 11 bases, and 15 bases separated the two germline ends.

Many counts were recorded for this clonotype. The chain links TRBV3-1 to TRBJ2-7, with TRBD2 matching 10 bases. CDR3 length: 16 amino acids. The germline gives CDR1 LGHDT, CDR2 YNNKEL (reference sequence). After removal of 0 bases from V and 5 bases from J, the junction contained 7 bases not matched to a gene. CDR3 coding DNA: TGTGCCAGCAGCCAAGATCGGGGACTAGCGCGGCACGAGCAGTACTTC. Its protein is CASSQDRGLARHEQYF.

There are many counts of this clonotype. The chain joins TRBV2 to TRBJ1-5; 10 bases align to TRBD1. The CDR3 is 14 residues long. Germline V lookup: CDR1 SNHLY, CDR2 FYNNEI. V lost 5 bases to trimming and J lost 4 bases; unmatched junction nucleotides: 2. The CDR3 coding sequence is TGTGCCAGCAGTCGACAGGGGGCTAATCAGCCCCAGCATTTT. Amino acids: CASSRQGANQPQHF.

In the case of this clonotype: Relative to the germline gene, one junction end is altered; a read error may explain this. The rearrangement joins TRBV2 to TRBJ2-6, with 9 bases lining up with TRBD1. CDR1 is SNHLY, CDR2 FYNNEI, per germline. The CDR3 is made up of 16 amino acids. The CDR3 sequence is CASGDRGTGGANVLTF. The CDR3 nucleotides read TGTGCCAGCGGTGACAGGGGGACCGGCGGGGCCAACGTCCTGACTTTC.

CDR3 protein: CALSRGGPQETQYF. CDR3 DNA sequence: TGTGCCCTCAGCCGCGGGGGCCCCCAAGAGACCCAGTACTTC. The chain couples TRBV3-1 to TRBJ2-5; D possibly corresponds to TRBD2 (7 bases). Germline V gene sequence: CDR1 LGHDT, CDR2 YNNKEL (reference sequence). The CDR3 runs to 14 residues. V was cut by 11 bases and J by 1 base, with 17 bases left in between.

The table lists this clonotype with many counts. CDR3: CAWSVDRGRGYTF. The CDR3 DNA follows: TGTGCCTGGAGTGTCGACAGGGGTAGAGGCTACACCTTC. The chain joins TRBV30 to TRBJ1-2, with TRBD1 matching 8 bases. The germline V gene encodes CDR1 GTSNPN and CDR2 SVGIG (reference sequence). The CDR3 is 13 residues long. The junction had 5 bases not matched to a gene; V was cut back by 0 bases and J by 8 bases.

This clonotype was observed at least ten times. This chain connects TRBV7-9 to TRBJ1-5; D is perhaps TRBD1 (5 bases). Germline assignment: CDR1 SEHNR and CDR2 FQNEAQ (reference sequence). V shed 5 bases and J shed 5 bases, with 10 bases lying between them. The CDR3 sequence is 13 residues long. The CDR3 loop reads CASSPTGDQPQHF. In DNA, the CDR3 is TGTGCCAGCAGCCCAACGGGGGATCAGCCCCAGCATTTT.

In its sample, this clonotype was seen many times. The chain couples TRBV6-5 to TRBJ1-1; tentatively, D is TRBD1 (6 bases). Trimming took off 6 bases at V and 7 bases at J, with 15 bases between the two ends. The CDR3 is 13 amino acids. Germline values: CDR1 MNHEY, CDR2 SVGAGI. The CDR3 sequence is CASRLDRPGEAFF. The CDR3 DNA reads as TGTGCCAGCAGACTCGACAGGCCGGGTGAAGCTTTCTTT.

This clonotype was counted at least ten times. The chain couples TRBV10-3 to TRBJ2-7; D remains unclear. The CDR3 runs 13 residues. Per germline, CDR1 ENHRY and CDR2 SYGVKD. V lost 4 bases and J 5 bases, leaving 12 bases between the germline ends. CDR3 residues: CAISVGRENEQYF. CDR3 DNA sequence: TGTGCCATCAGTGTAGGGCGTGAGAACGAGCAGTACTTC.